This T cell receptor (beta chain) was sequenced in a study of T cell responses to AZD1222 COVID-19 vaccine. The CDR3 totals 13 residues. Trimming took off 6 bases at V and 10 bases at J, with 18 bases between the two ends. CDR1 and CDR2 from the germline V gene are MNHEY and SVGAGI. Generated by immunoSEQ multiplex PCR, the TCRdb table keeps only in-frame clones and is missing some. The sample includes about 180,000 clones, around 90% of them seen just once. This clone appeared a few times. Antigen specificity is unknown. Study-level points and caveats: Recipients of two AZD1222 doses showed rising Spike-specific TCR breadth and depth. Within unmutated variant regions lay the reported targets of nearly half of spike-specific TCRs.

The TCR comes from an adult in good health. The V call is TRBV6-5, the J call TRBJ1-1; TRBD1 is a possible D gene (5 bases). The sequencing here drew on peripheral blood, taken on day 0 of AZD1222 vaccination. The CDR3, as DNA: TGTGCCAGCAGGCCTACGTATCAGGGTCCAGCTTTCTTT. It is translated as CASRPTYQGPAFF.